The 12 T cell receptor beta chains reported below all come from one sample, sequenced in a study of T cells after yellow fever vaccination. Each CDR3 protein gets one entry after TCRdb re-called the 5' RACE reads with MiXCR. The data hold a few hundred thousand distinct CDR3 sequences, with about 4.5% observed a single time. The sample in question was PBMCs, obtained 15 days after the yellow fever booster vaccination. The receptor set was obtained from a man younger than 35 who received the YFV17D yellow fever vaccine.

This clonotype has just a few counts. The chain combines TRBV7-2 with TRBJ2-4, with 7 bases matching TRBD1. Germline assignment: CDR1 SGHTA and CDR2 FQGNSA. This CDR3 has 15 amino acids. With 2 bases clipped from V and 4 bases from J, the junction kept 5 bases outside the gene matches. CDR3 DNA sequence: TGTGCCAGCAGCTTATATGGGACAGCGAAAAACATTCAGTACTTC. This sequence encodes CASSLYGTAKNIQYF.

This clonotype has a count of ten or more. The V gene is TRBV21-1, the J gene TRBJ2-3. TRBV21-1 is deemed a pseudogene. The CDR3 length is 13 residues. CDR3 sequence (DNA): TGTGCCAGCATATCTAGAGACACAGATACGCAGTATTTT. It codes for CASISRDTDTQYF.

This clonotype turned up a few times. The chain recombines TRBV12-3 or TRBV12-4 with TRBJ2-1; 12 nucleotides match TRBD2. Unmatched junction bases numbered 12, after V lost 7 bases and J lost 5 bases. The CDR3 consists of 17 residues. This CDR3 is CASTPSASGGANNEQFF. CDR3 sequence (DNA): TGTGCCAGCACCCCATCGGCTAGCGGGGGGGCCAACAATGAGCAGTTCTTC.

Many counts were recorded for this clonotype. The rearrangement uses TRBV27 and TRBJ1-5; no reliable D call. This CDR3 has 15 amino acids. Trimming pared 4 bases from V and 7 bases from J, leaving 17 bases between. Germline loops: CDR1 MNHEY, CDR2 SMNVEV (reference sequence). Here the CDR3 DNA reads TGTGCCAGCAGTTCTCGGACCGGGAGTAGGCAGCCCCAGCATTTT. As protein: CASSSRTGSRQPQHF.

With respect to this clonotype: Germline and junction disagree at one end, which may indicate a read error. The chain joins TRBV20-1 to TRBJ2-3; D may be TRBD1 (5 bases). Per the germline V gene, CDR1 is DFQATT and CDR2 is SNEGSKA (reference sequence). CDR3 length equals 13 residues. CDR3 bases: TGCAGGGCAAGAAGAAGGGGCACAGATACGGAGTATTTT. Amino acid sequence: CRARRRGTDTEYF.

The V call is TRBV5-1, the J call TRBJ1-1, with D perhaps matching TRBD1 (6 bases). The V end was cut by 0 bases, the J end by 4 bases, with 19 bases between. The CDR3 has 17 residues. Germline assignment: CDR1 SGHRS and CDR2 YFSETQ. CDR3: CASSLDGTPTSGTEAFF. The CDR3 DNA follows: TGCGCCAGCAGCTTGGATGGGACACCAACCAGCGGCACTGAAGCTTTCTTT.

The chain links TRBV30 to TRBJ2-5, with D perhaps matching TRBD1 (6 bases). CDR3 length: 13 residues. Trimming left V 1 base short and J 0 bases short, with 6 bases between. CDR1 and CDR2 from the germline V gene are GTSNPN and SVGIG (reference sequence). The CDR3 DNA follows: TGTGCCTGGAGTGGGGGGCACCAAGAGACCCAGTACTTC. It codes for CAWSGGHQETQYF.

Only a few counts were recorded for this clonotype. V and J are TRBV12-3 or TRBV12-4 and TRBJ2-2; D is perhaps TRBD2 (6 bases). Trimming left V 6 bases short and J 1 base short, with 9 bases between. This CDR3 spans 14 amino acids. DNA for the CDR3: TGTGCCAGCAGCATGACTAGGAACACCGGGGAGCTGTTTTTT. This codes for CASSMTRNTGELFF.

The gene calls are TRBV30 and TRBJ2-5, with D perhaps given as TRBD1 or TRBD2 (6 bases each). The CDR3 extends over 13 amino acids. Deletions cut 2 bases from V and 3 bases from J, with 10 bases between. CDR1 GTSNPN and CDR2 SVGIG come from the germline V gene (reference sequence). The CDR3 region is CAWSPGAKETQYF. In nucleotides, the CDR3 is TGTGCCTGGAGTCCGGGGGCGAAAGAGACCCAGTACTTC.

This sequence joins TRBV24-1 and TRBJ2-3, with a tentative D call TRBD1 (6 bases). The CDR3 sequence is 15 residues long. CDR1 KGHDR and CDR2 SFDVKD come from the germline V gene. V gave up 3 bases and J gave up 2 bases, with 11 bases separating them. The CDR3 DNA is TGTGCCACCAGTGATCCCGGGACACACACAGATACGCAGTATTTT. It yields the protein CATSDPGTHTDTQYF.

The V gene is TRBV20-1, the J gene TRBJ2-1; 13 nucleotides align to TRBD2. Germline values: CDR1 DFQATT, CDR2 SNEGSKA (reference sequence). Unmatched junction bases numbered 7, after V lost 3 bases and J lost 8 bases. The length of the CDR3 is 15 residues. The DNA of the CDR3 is TGCAGTGCTAGGCCTACTAGCGGGGGGGCGCATGAGCAGTTCTTC. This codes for CSARPTSGGAHEQFF.

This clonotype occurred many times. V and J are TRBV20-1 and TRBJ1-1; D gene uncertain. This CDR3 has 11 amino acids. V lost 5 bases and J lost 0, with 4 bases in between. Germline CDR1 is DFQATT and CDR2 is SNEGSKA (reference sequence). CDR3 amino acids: CSADLNTEAFF. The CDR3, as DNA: TGCAGTGCTGATCTGAACACTGAAGCTTTCTTT.